A selection of T cell receptor beta chains follows, all from one sample in a study of T-cell reconstitution after alpha-beta-depleted transplantation in children. MiXCR, run by TCRdb on the PCR reads, gives a single entry per CDR3 protein. Seen here are some 350,000 distinct CDR3 sequences, 10% to 13% observed once, and the top ten hold 2% to 2.5%. The material sequenced was PBMCs from the stem cell graft donor, taken from the stem cell graft. Receptors originate from a human donor who donated a stem cell graft to a child with acute lymphoblastic leukemia. CDR3s include the opening cysteine and the closing phenylalanine or tryptophan. D genes are given only for firm matches. Not every row has a clone size; where given, it reads once, few, many or a size class.

clone size	V gene	D gene	J gene	CDR3 DNA	CDR3 protein
NA	TRBV10-3	NA	TRBJ1-5	TGTGCCATCAGGGGGGCCCGGGACAATCAGCCCCAGCATTTT	CAIRGARDNQPQHF
few	TRBV20-1	TRBD2	TRBJ2-1	TGCAGTGTCACACTAGCGGGAGTCGACAATGAGCAGTTCTTC	CSVTLAGVDNEQFF
NA	TRBV6-1	TRBD1	TRBJ1-5	TGTGCCAGCAGGCCGGGACAGGGCCCGTTAGGGCCCCAGCATTTT	CASRPGQGPLGPQHF
many	TRBV29-1	TRBD2	TRBJ2-5	TGCAGCGTTGAAGGATCGGCTAGCGGGAGGGAGACCCAGTACTTC	CSVEGSASGRETQYF
many	TRBV15	NA	TRBJ2-5	TGTGCCACCGCTCAAACCAGGGGCCAAGAGACCCAGTACTTC	CATAQTRGQETQYF
NA	TRBV27	NA	TRBJ1-2	TGTGCCAGCAGTTCCTACCAGGAGCTCTTCGATGGCTACACCTTC	CASSSYQELFDGYTF
NA	TRBV29-1	TRBD1	TRBJ2-3	TGCAGCGTTAGTAACAGGGGAGATACGCAGTATTTT	CSVSNRGDTQYF
few	TRBV5-6	NA	TRBJ2-7	TGTGCCAGCAGCCCCTTTACTCAGATCGGGTCCTACGAGCAGTACTTC	CASSPFTQIGSYEQYF
many	TRBV15	NA	TRBJ2-7	TGTGCCACCAGCCCGCCCACAGGGAATCCCTACGAGCAGTACTTC	CATSPPTGNPYEQYF
many	TRBV7-9	TRBD1	TRBJ1-1	TGTGCCAGCAGCCCAGGGACAGGCCCTGAAGCTTTCTTT	CASSPGTGPEAFF
many	TRBV5-1	NA	TRBJ1-1	TGCGCCAGCAGCTCCGGGGCTGAAGCTTTCTTT	CASSSGAEAFF
NA	TRBV27	NA	TRBJ2-1	TGTGCCAGCAGTTCCTCCCCCGGGCGGAGGTTATTCTTC	CASSSSPGRRLFF
few	TRBV5-6	TRBD1	TRBJ2-7	TGTGCCAGCAGCCCGGACAGGTTCTACGAGCAGTACTTC	CASSPDRFYEQYF
NA	TRBV7-2	NA	TRBJ1-5	TGTGCCAGCAGCTTAGTGGTACGGCGTAATCAGCCCCAGCATTTT	CASSLVVRRNQPQHF
once	TRBV28	TRBD2	TRBJ2-5	TGTGCCAGCAGTATCGTCGGGGGGGGAGAGACCCAGTACTTC	CASSIVGGGETQYF
few	TRBV2	NA	TRBJ2-1	TGTGCCAGCAGTGTGGGGGACGCCGGGTACAATGAGCAGTTCTTC	CASSVGDAGYNEQFF
NA	TRBV5-6	NA	TRBJ2-2	TGTGCCAGCAGCCCCGACGGCAGGTCGCACACCGGGGAGCTGTTTTTT	CASSPDGRSHTGELFF
few	TRBV4-1	TRBD1	TRBJ1-1	TGCGCCAGCAGCCGGATCCCGAGGGGGCAGAACACTGAAGCTTTCTTT	CASSRIPRGQNTEAFF
NA	TRBV4-1	TRBD1	TRBJ2-7	TGCGCCAGCAGCCAAGAAGCTCCCGGGACAGGGTTTTACGAGCAGTACTTC	CASSQEAPGTGFYEQYF
few	TRBV7-9	NA	TRBJ2-5	TGTGCCAGCAGCTCCGCCGGACTGTACGGGAAGACCCAGTACTTC	CASSSAGLYGKTQYF
few	TRBV2	NA	TRBJ2-1	TGTGCCAGCAGTGAGTCCTACAATGAGCAGTTCTTC	CASSESYNEQFF
few	TRBV4-3	NA	TRBJ2-1	TGCGCCAGCAGCCTGGCCCATGGAAGGTACAATGAGCAGTTCTTC	CASSLAHGRYNEQFF
few	TRBV7-2	TRBD1	TRBJ1-5	TGTGCCAGCAGCCCACGGACAGGGGGCGATCAGCCCCAGCATTTT	CASSPRTGGDQPQHF
many	TRBV6-2/TRBV6-3	TRBD2	TRBJ2-1	TGTGCCAGCAGTTACTTGGTTGGGGGAGGGCTCTCCTACAATGAGCAGTTCTTC	CASSYLVGGGLSYNEQFF
NA	TRBV4-1	TRBD2	TRBJ2-3	TGCGCCAGCAGCCCAGGACTAGCGGGAGACTCAGATACGCAGTATTTT	CASSPGLAGDSDTQYF
few	TRBV30	NA	TRBJ1-6	TGTGCCTGGAACCGGGGAGGCAATTCACCCCTCCACTTT	CAWNRGGNSPLHF